Listed here are 10 T cell receptor beta chains from one sample, sequenced in a study of cytomegalovirus exposure and HLA in healthy donors. A multiplex PCR was run with 60 Vbeta primers and 13 Jbeta primers. Profiled with immunoSEQ multiplex PCR; TCRdb holds only in-frame clones, not every one. Of approximately 170,000 clones listed, roughly 77% are singletons. Sequenced sample: PBMCs. The receptors were gathered from a man between 18 and 29 years old in good health and CMV-seropositive.

Comments on this clone: The limits of the CDR3 on the DNA are not certain, so only TCRdb's listed CDR3 is given. J is TRBJ2-7 and V is TRBV21-1; the table calls TRBD2, which could not be checked here. TRBV21-1 is an annotated pseudogene. 15 amino acids form the CDR3, both terminal residues included. The CDR3 reads CASSKWGSGSHEQYV.

This chain joins TRBV1 and TRBJ2-2; the table's D call, TRBD2, was not checked against the DNA. TRBV1 is classified as a pseudogene. The CDR3 runs 20 residues. The CDR3: CTSSQDGVSGGKTNTGELFF. The CDR3 coding sequence is TGCACCAGCAGCCAAGATGGGGTTAGCGGGGGAAAAACTAACACCGGGGAGCTGTTTTTT.

The chain joins TRBV11-3 to TRBJ2-3, with 7 bases fitting TRBD2. V shed 5 bases, J shed 1 base, and the junction held 3 bases outside the gene matches. This CDR3 spans 14 amino acids. The germline gives CDR1 SGHNT, CDR2 YENEEA. The CDR3 DNA is TGTGCCAGCAGCCGCAGCGGGGGCACAGATACGCAGTATTTT. This sequence encodes CASSRSGGTDTQYF.

The chain employs TRBV11-3 and TRBJ2-5; 11 nucleotides align to TRBD2. J lost 1 base, V lost 5 bases, and 9 bases had no gene match. The germline V gene encodes CDR1 SGHNT and CDR2 YENEEA. The CDR3 spans 17 residues. Written as DNA, the CDR3 is TGTGCCAGCAGCCAGGGACTAGCGGCAACTATCCAAGAGACCCAGTACTTC. It specifies CASSQGLAATIQETQYF.

The chain joins TRBV9 to TRBJ2-1; 9 bases map to TRBD2. V lost 5 bases and J lost 7; bases outside the gene matches: 10. The CDR3 loop spans 15 amino acids. CDR1 and CDR2 from the germline V gene are SGDLS and YYNGEE. CDR3 residues: CASSEELAGYNEQFF. The CDR3 DNA follows: TGTGCCAGCAGTGAGGAGCTAGCGGGATATAATGAGCAGTTCTTC.

The chain couples TRBV5-6 to TRBJ2-1; D is possibly TRBD2 (6 bases). The CDR3 runs to 15 residues. Germline loops: CDR1 SGHDT, CDR2 YYEEEE. With 3 bases removed from V and 4 bases from J, the gap between germline ends came to 14 bases. The CDR3 region has the DNA TGTGCCAGCAGCTCCCGGGACTGGCTATACAATGAGCAGTTCTTC. This sequence encodes CASSSRDWLYNEQFF. Filled out from reference TRBV5-6 and TRBJ2-1, the complete variable domain reads DAGVTQSPTHLIKTRGQQVTLRCSPKSGHDTVSWYQQALGQGPQFIFQYYEEEERQRGNFPDRFSGHQFPNYSSELNVNALLLGDSALYLCASSSRDWLYNEQFFGPGTRLTVL.

The chain uses TRBV4-1 and TRBJ2-5, with 15 bases that match TRBD2. CDR1 is MGHRA and CDR2 is YSYEKL in the germline V gene. The V and J ends lost 2 bases and 5 bases, in that order; junction bases with no gene match: 12. The CDR3 sequence is 19 residues long. Here the CDR3 reads CASSQNTGTSGGMFETQYF. CDR3 nucleotides: TGCGCCAGCAGCCAAAACACCGGGACTAGCGGGGGGATGTTTGAGACCCAGTACTTC.

This clone has only one observation. V gene TRBV4-2 combines with J gene TRBJ1-3; D perhaps matches TRBD1 (5 bases). The CDR3 length is 17 residues. Germline V lookup: CDR1 LGHNA, CDR2 YNFKEQ. Deletions cut 3 bases from V and 0 bases from J, with 15 bases between. In DNA form, the CDR3 reads TGTGCCAGCAGCCACCACCTGACAGCAGACTCTGGAAACACCATATATTTT. Amino acids: CASSHHLTADSGNTIYF.

The rearrangement links TRBV13 to TRBJ1-5, with D maybe TRBD1 (5 bases). The CDR3 has 15 amino acids. Trimming removed 0 bases at V and 4 bases at J, with 10 bases between. Germline V gives CDR1 PRHDT, CDR2 FYEKMQ (reference sequence). The CDR3 protein is CASSLGNQGNQPQHF. CDR3 nucleotides: TGTGCCAGCAGCTTAGGAAATCAGGGAAATCAGCCCCAGCATTTT.

J is TRBJ1-5 and V is TRBV15, with D possibly being TRBD1 (5 bases). The CDR3 covers 14 residues. CDR1 and CDR2 (germline): LNHNV, YYDKDF (reference sequence). The V end lost 5 bases, the J end lost 5 bases, and 13 bases lay between the germline ends. The CDR3 DNA reads TGTGCCACCAGCGGAAGGGGCGGTTATCAGCCCCAGCATTTT. It translates to CATSGRGGYQPQHF.